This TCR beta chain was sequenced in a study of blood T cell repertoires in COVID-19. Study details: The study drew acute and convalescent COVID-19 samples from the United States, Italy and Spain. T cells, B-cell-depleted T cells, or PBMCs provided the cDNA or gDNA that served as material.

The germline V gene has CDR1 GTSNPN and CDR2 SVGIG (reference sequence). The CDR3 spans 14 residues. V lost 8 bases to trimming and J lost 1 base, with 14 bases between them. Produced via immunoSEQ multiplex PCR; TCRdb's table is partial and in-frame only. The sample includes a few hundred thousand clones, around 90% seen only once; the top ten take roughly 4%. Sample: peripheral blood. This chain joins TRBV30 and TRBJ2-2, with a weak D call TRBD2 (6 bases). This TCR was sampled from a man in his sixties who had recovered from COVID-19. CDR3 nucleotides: TGTGCCGGCGGTTGGCGGGGGAACACCGGGGAGCTGTTTTTT. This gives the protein CAGGWRGNTGELFF.